The 4 T cell receptor beta chains given below trace back to one sample, sequenced in a study of T cells in Graves' hyperthyroidism and ophthalmopathy. Amplified TCR beta CDR3 regions derived from RNA transcripts. The HTBI primer set was used in a first-round RT-PCR of the TCR CDR3. MiXCR, applied by TCRdb to the multiplex PCR reads, yields one record per CDR3 protein. The table records about 540,000 distinct CDR3 sequences, 35% to 55% of them present only once. The sequenced sample was peripheral blood or thyroid tissue (not recorded which). The receptor set was obtained from a woman between 18 and 30 years old with Graves' hyperthyroidism.

The J gene is TRBJ2-7, the V gene TRBV6-1, with 12 bases identical to TRBD2. V trimming: 7 bases; J trimming: 7 bases; junction bases outside the gene matches: 2. The germline V gene has CDR1 MNHNS and CDR2 SASEGT. CDR3 length equals 12 residues. CDR3 region: CASKGLAGEQYF. In DNA form, the CDR3 reads TGTGCCAGCAAAGGACTAGCGGGAGAGCAGTACTTC.

CDR3 loop: CSGSGRGAYEQYF. The CDR3 nucleotides read TGCAGTGGATCGGGCAGGGGGGCCTACGAGCAGTACTTC. The chain is built from TRBV20-1 and TRBJ2-7, with D perhaps TRBD1 (7 bases). V was clipped by 7 bases and J by 2 bases, with 15 bases between them. Per the germline V gene, CDR1 is DFQATT and CDR2 is SNEGSKA (reference sequence). The CDR3 consists of 13 residues.

The J gene is TRBJ1-2, the V gene TRBV29-1; perhaps TRBD1 as D (5 bases). Germline V lookup: CDR1 SQVTM, CDR2 ANQGSEA. With 3 bases removed from V and 12 bases from J, the gap between germline ends came to 14 bases. The CDR3 consists of 11 residues. Here the CDR3 reads CSVEGDSGNTF. The CDR3 coding sequence is TGCAGCGTTGAGGGGGACTCTGGAAACACCTTC.

V gene TRBV7-9 combines with J gene TRBJ2-7, with no clear D. The germline V and J ends were trimmed by 6 bases and 0 bases, with 12 bases remaining between them. The length of the CDR3 is 14 residues. The germline V gene has CDR1 SEHNR and CDR2 FQNEAQ (reference sequence). The CDR3 DNA follows: TGTGCCAGCAGTTTAAGAAGAAGCTCCTACGAGCAGTACTTC. Protein sequence: CASSLRRSSYEQYF.